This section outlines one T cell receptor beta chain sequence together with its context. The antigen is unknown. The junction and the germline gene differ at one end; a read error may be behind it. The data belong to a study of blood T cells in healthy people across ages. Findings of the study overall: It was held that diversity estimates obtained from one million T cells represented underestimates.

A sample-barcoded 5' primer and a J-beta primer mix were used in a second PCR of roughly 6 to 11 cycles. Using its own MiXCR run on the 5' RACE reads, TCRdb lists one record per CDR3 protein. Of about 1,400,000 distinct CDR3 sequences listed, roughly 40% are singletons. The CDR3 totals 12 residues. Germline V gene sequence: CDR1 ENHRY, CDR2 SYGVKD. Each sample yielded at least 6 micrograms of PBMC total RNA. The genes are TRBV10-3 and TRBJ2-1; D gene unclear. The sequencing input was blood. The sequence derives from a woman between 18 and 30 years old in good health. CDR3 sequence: CAIRESAHEQFF. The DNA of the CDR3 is TGTGCCATCAGGGAGTCAGCCCATGAGCAGTTCTTC.